This entry lists 15 T cell receptor beta chains sequenced from one sample in a study of neoadjuvant anti-PD-1 for oral cavity cancer. This table comes from immunoSEQ multiplex PCR, and its TCRdb copy is limited to in-frame clones, with some not included. Here the sample spans roughly 60,000 clones, around 80% being singletons. Sequencing was performed on PBMCs, taken before nivolumab (anti-PD-1) treatment. Receptor source: a person aged 40 to 85 with oral cavity squamous cell carcinoma.

This clone was counted between two and nine times. The genes are TRBV6-1 and TRBJ2-2; no reliable D call. Germline CDR1 and CDR2: MNHNS and SASEGT. The CDR3 contains 14 residues. V was pared by 3 bases and J by 4 bases, with 9 bases between. This CDR3 is CASSDSPGTGELFF. The CDR3, as DNA: TGTGCCAGCAGTGACTCTCCGGGCACCGGGGAGCTGTTTTTT.

This rearrangement joins TRBV11-2 to TRBJ1-6; D ambiguous. The CDR3 consists of 14 residues. Germline CDR1 reads SGHAT; CDR2 reads FQNNGV. V was cut by 4 bases and J by 11 bases, with 15 bases left in between. In DNA, the CDR3 is TGTGCCAGCAGCTGGAGTGACTCAGAGACACCCCTCCACTTT. Residues: CASSWSDSETPLHF.

V gene TRBV5-4 combines with J gene TRBJ2-1, with 13 bases fitting TRBD2. Germline V gene data show CDR1 as SGHNT and CDR2 as YYREEE (reference sequence). With V trimmed by 3 bases and J by 6 bases, 3 bases remained unmatched. There are 15 residues in the CDR3. The DNA for the CDR3 is TGTGCCAGCAGCTCGGGACTAGCGGGGTCCAATGAGCAGTTCTTC. Its translation is CASSSGLAGSNEQFF.

This chain connects TRBV5-4 to TRBJ2-2; TRBD2 aligns across 16 bases. The CDR3 loop spans 17 amino acids. The germline gives CDR1 SGHNT, CDR2 YYREEE (reference sequence). V gave up 4 bases and J gave up 4 bases; unmatched junction bases: 4. The CDR3 protein is CASSPGLAGGGTGELFF. The CDR3 DNA follows: TGTGCCAGCAGCCCGGGACTAGCGGGGGGGGGCACCGGGGAGCTGTTTTTT.

The gene calls are TRBV15 and TRBJ1-2; D may be TRBD1 (5 bases). Looked up from germline, CDR1 is LNHNV and CDR2 is YYDKDF (reference sequence). The CDR3 consists of 15 residues. With 0 bases removed from V and 6 bases from J, the gap between germline ends came to 14 bases. The CDR3: CATSRDRQGADGYTF. The CDR3 DNA follows: TGTGCCACCAGCAGAGATCGGCAGGGTGCTGATGGCTACACCTTC.

This clone was found once. At one end, the junction sequence differs from germline, possibly due to a read error. V usage is TRBV11-2 and J usage is TRBJ1-1, with D hard to call. Germline V gene lookup returns CDR1 SGHAT and CDR2 FQNNGV. This CDR3 is built from 14 residues. This CDR3 is CVSSLGTLTLEAFF. The CDR3 nucleotides read TGTGTCAGCAGCTTAGGAACACTTACCTTAGAAGCTTTCTTT.

The V call is TRBV21-1, the J call TRBJ2-5; the table names TRBD1, a call not compared with the DNA. TRBV21-1 is deemed a pseudogene. The CDR3 sequence is 17 residues long. Written as DNA, the CDR3 is TGTGCCAGCAGCAAACACGGACAGAAGCTTCTCCAAGAGACCCAGTACTTC. Amino acid sequence: CASSKHGQKLLQETQYF.

The DNA of the CDR3 is TGTGCCAGCTCACTGCATTCAGGGGCGGGAGAGACCCAGTACTTC. It specifies CASSLHSGAGETQYF. This sequence joins TRBV18 and TRBJ2-5; D is perhaps TRBD1 (6 bases). V dropped 4 bases and J dropped 4 bases, with 16 bases sitting between them. Germline V CDR1 and CDR2: KGHSH, LQKENI. The CDR3 loop spans 15 amino acids.

The CDR3 sequence: CASSLARWGDTQYF. The CDR3, as DNA: TGCGCCAGCAGCTTGGCCCGGTGGGGAGATACGCAGTATTTT. J is TRBJ2-3 and V is TRBV5-1, with D hard to call. Germline CDR1 is SGHRS and CDR2 is YFSETQ. The CDR3 is made up of 14 amino acids. Trimming left V 0 bases short and J 5 bases short, with 10 bases between.

V and J are TRBV11-2 and TRBJ2-7; no reliable D call. The CDR3 sequence is 16 residues long. Germline V lookup: CDR1 SGHAT, CDR2 FQNNGV. The germline V and J ends were trimmed by 0 bases and 0 bases, with 12 bases remaining between them. CDR3 nucleotides: TGTGCCAGCAGCTTAGATCGTGGCGTTGCCTCCTACGAGCAGTACTTC. This sequence encodes CASSLDRGVASYEQYF.

The rearrangement joins TRBV7-6 to TRBJ1-2; tentatively, D is TRBD1 (5 bases). The V gene's germline CDR1 is SGHVS and CDR2 FNYEAQ. Trimming stripped 1 base from V and 4 bases from J, with 10 bases between. This CDR3 is built from 14 residues. The chain's CDR3 is CASSLGQGGYGYTF. The CDR3 bases are TGTGCCAGCAGCTTAGGTCAGGGAGGCTATGGCTACACCTTC.

V gene TRBV4-1 combines with J gene TRBJ1-5; D is perhaps TRBD1 (6 bases). The V and J ends lost 0 bases and 9 bases respectively, with 15 bases between them. The germline V gene has CDR1 MGHRA and CDR2 YSYEKL. This CDR3 contains 15 residues. The CDR3 loop is CASSQEGRGVGPQHF. In DNA, the CDR3 is TGCGCCAGCAGCCAAGAGGGCAGGGGAGTGGGGCCCCAGCATTTT.

V is TRBV5-4 and J is TRBJ1-4, with D hard to call. Germline V gives CDR1 SGHNT, CDR2 YYREEE (reference sequence). The CDR3 sequence is 15 residues long. Deletions cut 4 bases from V and 0 bases from J, with 10 bases between. The CDR3 DNA sequence: TGTGCCAGCAGCCGGACGGCCTCAACTAATGAAAAACTGTTTTTT. Translating it yields CASSRTASTNEKLFF.

This clone was found many times. The chain recombines TRBV7-3 with TRBJ1-3; no clear D gene. CDR3 length equals 15 residues. Germline loops: CDR1 SGHTA, CDR2 FQGTGA. The V end lost 4 bases, the J end lost 0 bases, and 10 bases lay between the germline ends. In DNA form, the CDR3 reads TGTGCCAGCAGCTCTACAGCCGCCTCTGGAAACACCATATATTTT. Residues: CASSSTAASGNTIYF.

This clone was found a few times. CDR3 protein: CSVHSGTGYFGELFF. CDR3 DNA sequence: TGCAGCGTTCACTCCGGGACAGGGTATTTCGGGGAGCTGTTTTTT. The chain couples TRBV29-1 to TRBJ2-2; TRBD1 matches at 9 bases. The CDR3 runs 15 residues. Per germline, CDR1 SQVTM and CDR2 ANQGSEA. The ends lost 5 bases at V and 7 bases at J; junction bases unmatched: 11.